Reported below is one T cell receptor beta chain. Its matching antigen is unknown. PCR amplification relied on 60 Vbeta primers (plus 13 Jbeta primers). This table comes from immunoSEQ multiplex PCR, and its TCRdb copy is limited to in-frame clones, with some not included. The data show almost 200,000 clones, around three quarters seen once. This entry belongs to a study of cytomegalovirus exposure and HLA in healthy donors. Across the study: An early data release held 70 million to 90 million unique TCRs from HLA-typed donors.

CDR1 and CDR2 from the germline V gene are MGHRA and YSYEKL. Trimming removed 4 bases from V and 5 bases from J; junction bases left unmatched: 12. The CDR3 consists of 17 residues. The study's findings and limits: Most TCR sequences proved rare, with some public TCRs found in many donors. Published work reported that the classifier diagnosed cytomegalovirus status with high specificity and sensitivity.

V gene TRBV4-1 combines with J gene TRBJ2-5; TRBD2 agrees at 11 bases. The TCR comes from a man younger than 40 in good health and CMV-seronegative. Sequencing input: PBMCs. The CDR3 DNA reads TGCGCCAGCAGCCGCGGGCTAGCGGGGGGCCAAAGGGAGACCCAGTACTTC. This translates into CASSRGLAGGQRETQYF.